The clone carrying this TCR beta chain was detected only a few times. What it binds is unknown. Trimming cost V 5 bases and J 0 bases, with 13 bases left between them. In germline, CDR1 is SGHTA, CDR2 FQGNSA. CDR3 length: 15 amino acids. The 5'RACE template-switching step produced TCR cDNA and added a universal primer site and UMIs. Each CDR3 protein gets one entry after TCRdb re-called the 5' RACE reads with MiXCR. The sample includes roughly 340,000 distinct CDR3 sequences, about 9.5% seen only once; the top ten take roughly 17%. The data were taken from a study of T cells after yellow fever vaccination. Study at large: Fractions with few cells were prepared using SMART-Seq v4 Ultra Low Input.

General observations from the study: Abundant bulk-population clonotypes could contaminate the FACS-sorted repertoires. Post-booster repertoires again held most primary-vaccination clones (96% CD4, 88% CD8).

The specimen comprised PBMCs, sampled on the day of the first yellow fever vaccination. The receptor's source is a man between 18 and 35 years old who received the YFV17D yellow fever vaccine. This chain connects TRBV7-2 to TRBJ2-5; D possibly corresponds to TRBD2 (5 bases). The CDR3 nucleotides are TGTGCCAGCAGCCTGGGAGCCTGGTACCAAGAGACCCAGTACTTC. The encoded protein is CASSLGAWYQETQYF. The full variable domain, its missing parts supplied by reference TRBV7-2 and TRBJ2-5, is GAGVSQSPSNKVTEKGKDVELRCDPISGHTALYWYRQSLGQGLEFLIYFQGNSAPDKSGLPSDRFSAERTGGSVSTLTIQRTQQEDSAVYLCASSLGAWYQETQYFGPGTRLLVL.